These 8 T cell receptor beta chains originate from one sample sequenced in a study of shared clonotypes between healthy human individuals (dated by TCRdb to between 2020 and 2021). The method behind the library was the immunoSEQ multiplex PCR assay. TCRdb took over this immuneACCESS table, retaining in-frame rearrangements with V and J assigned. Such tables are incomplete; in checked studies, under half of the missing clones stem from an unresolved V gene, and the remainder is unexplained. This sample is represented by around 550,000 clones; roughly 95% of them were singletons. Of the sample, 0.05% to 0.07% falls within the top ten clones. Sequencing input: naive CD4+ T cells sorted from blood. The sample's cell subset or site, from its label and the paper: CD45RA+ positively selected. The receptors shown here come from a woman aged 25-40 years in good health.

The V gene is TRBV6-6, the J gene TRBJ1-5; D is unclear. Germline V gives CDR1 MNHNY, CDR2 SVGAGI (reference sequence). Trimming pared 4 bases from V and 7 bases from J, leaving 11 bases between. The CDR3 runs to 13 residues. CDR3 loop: CASSFGDHQPQHF. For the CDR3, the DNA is TGTGCCAGCAGTTTCGGGGATCACCAGCCCCAGCATTTT.

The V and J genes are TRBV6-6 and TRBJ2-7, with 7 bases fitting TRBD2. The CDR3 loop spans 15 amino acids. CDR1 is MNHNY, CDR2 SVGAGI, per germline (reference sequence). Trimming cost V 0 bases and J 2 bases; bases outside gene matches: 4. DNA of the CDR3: TGTGCCAGCAGTTACTCGGCTAGCGGAACCTACGAGCAGTACTTC. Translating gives CASSYSASGTYEQYF.

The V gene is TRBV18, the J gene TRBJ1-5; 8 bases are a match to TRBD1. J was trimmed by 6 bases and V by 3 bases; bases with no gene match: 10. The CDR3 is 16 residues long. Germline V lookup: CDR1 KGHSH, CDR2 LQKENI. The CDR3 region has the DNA TGTGCCAGCTCACCGGGATTACAGGGGGAGGGTCAGCCCCAGCATTTT. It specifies CASSPGLQGEGQPQHF.

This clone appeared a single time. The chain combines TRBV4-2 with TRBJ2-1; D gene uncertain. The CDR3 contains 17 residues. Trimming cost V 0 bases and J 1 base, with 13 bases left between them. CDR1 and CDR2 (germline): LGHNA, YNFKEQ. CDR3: CASSQEIGRWSYNEQFF. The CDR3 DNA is TGTGCCAGCAGCCAAGAAATAGGCAGGTGGTCCTACAATGAGCAGTTCTTC.

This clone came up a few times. DNA for the CDR3: TGTGCCAGCAGCTCCTCGGACCGGGGGAATACTGAAGCTTTCTTT. Protein sequence: CASSSSDRGNTEAFF. The chain is built from TRBV7-9 and TRBJ1-1, with D possibly matching TRBD1 (5 bases). The CDR3 has 15 amino acids. The germline V and J ends were trimmed by 4 bases and 5 bases, with 17 bases remaining between them. The germline V gene encodes CDR1 SEHNR and CDR2 FQNEAQ (reference sequence).

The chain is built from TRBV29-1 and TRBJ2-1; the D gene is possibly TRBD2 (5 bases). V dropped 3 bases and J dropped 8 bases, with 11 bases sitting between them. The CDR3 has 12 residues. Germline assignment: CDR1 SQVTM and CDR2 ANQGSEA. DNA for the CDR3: TGCAGCGTTGATAAATTGGAGGATGAGCAGTTCTTC. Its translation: CSVDKLEDEQFF.

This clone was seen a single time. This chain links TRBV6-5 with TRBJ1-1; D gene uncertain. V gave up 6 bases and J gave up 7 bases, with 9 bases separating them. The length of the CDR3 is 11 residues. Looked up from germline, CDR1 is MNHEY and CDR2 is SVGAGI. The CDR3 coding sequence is TGTGCCAGCAGCTACGGACGTGAAGCTTTCTTT. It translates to CASSYGREAFF.

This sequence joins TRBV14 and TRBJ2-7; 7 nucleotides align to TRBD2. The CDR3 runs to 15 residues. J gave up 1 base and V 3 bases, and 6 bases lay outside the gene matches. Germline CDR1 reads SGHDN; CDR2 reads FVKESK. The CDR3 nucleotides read TGTGCCAGCAGCCATGTTAGCGGGCTATCCTACGAGCAGTACTTC. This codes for CASSHVSGLSYEQYF.